The entry that follows covers one T cell receptor beta chain sequence. This specimen belongs to a study of blood T cell repertoires in COVID-19. About the research overall: T cells, B-cell-depleted T cells, or PBMCs supplied cDNA or gDNA.

Assay: immunoSEQ multiplex PCR; the TCRdb copy retains only in-frame clones and omits some. Here the sample spans 180,000 or so clones, about 83% being singletons. Germline loops: CDR1 SNHLY, CDR2 FYNNEI. The CDR3 length is 15 residues. The trim removed 5 bases at V and 4 bases at J, leaving 8 bases unmatched. Sequenced input: PBMCs or T cells enriched from blood (not recorded which). This TCR was recovered from a woman aged 45-65 years in a cohort exposed to, infected with or recovered from COVID-19 (not recorded which). This sequence joins TRBV2 and TRBJ2-1; 7 nucleotides line up with TRBD1. DNA for the CDR3: TGTGCCAGCAGTCAGGGACAGAATTCTTACAATGAGCAGTTCTTC. Its protein is CASSQGQNSYNEQFF.